This T cell receptor beta chain derives from a study of control samples from healthy donors and cancer patients. The CDR3 loop spans 13 amino acids. V was pared by 7 bases and J by 8 bases, with 5 bases of the junction left unmatched. Repertoires were generated with immunoSEQ multiplex PCR, while TCRdb's copy carries only in-frame clones and drops some. The table includes fewer than 95,000 clones, over 80% detected once. The sequence was collected from a man aged 25-45 years in good health. The V gene is TRBV12-3 or TRBV12-4, the J gene TRBJ1-6; 7 nucleotides agree with TRBD1. Input material: blood. DNA of the CDR3: TGTGCCAGCATGACAGGGAGATATTCACCCCTCCACTTT. Its translation is CASMTGRYSPLHF.